This T cell receptor beta chain is from a study of control samples from healthy donors and cancer patients. Deletions cut 10 bases from V and 7 bases from J, with 22 bases between. Germline CDR1 PRHDT, CDR2 FYEKMQ (reference sequence). CDR3 size: 15 residues. The data were produced by immunoSEQ multiplex PCR, yet TCRdb's version contains in-frame clones alone and is incomplete. The profile shows over 150,000 clones, 94% of them singletons. This TCR was sampled from a woman aged 18 to 35 in good health. Sample: blood. The J gene is TRBJ1-4, the V gene TRBV13, with D maybe TRBD1 (6 bases). The chain's CDR3 is CATQAPGALGEKLFF. CDR3 sequence (DNA): TGTGCCACCCAAGCCCCAGGGGCGCTGGGTGAAAAACTGTTTTTT.